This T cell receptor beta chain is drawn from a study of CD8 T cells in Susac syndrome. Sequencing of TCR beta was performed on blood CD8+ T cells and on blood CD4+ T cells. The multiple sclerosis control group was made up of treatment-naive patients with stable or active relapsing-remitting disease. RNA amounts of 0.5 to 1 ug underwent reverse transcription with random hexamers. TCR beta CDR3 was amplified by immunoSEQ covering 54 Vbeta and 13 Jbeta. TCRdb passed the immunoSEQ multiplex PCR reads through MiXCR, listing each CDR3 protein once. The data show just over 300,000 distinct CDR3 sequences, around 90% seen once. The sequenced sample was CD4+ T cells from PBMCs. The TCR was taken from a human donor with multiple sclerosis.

CDR3 loop: CASSGGGASEQYF. In nucleotides, the CDR3 is TGTGCCAGCAGCGGAGGGGGCGCAAGCGAGCAGTACTTC. This chain connects TRBV7-9 to TRBJ2-7; a weak D match, TRBD1 (7 bases). Trimming removed 5 bases at V and 6 bases at J, with 14 bases between. Germline lookup yields CDR1 SEHNR and CDR2 FQNEAQ (reference sequence). The CDR3 consists of 13 residues. Full variable domain (outside the CDR3, taken from reference TRBV7-9 and TRBJ2-7): DTGVSQNPRHKITKRGQNVTFRCDPISEHNRLYWYRQTLGQGPEFLTYFQNEAQLEKSRLLSDRFSAERPKGSFSTLEIQRTEQGDSAMYLCASSGGGASEQYFGPGTRLTVT.